These 18 T cell receptor beta chains came from one sample sequenced in a study of shared clonotypes between healthy human individuals. Assay: immunoSEQ multiplex PCR; the TCRdb copy retains only in-frame clones and omits some. Of roughly 700,000 clones listed, approximately 79% were seen once; the top ten hold under 2%. Sequencing used memory CD4+ T cells sorted from blood. Subset noted: CD45RA-negative fraction. The receptors shown here come from a woman in her 30s in good health.

The CDR3 nucleotides are TGCGCCAGCAGTCTCCCCCTCGGGGGACAGGCTAGAGCGGTGGCAACTAATGAAAAACTGTTTTTT. It codes for CASSLPLGGQARAVATNEKLFF. The chain recombines TRBV23-1 with TRBJ1-4; 8 nucleotides line up with TRBD1. Being an ORF, TRBV23-1 has a function that is uncertain. After removal of 4 bases from V and 0 bases from J, the junction contained 22 bases not matched to a gene. This CDR3 region has 22 residues.

In this sample, this clone turned up a few times. The rearrangement links TRBV7-9 to TRBJ2-5, with 7 bases matching TRBD2. Germline CDR1 is SEHNR and CDR2 is FQNEAQ (reference sequence). The CDR3 contains 17 residues. V gave up 1 base and J gave up 5 bases; unmatched junction bases: 13. The CDR3 is CASSLGLADIGRETQYF. CDR3 DNA sequence: TGTGCCAGCAGCTTAGGATTAGCGGATATCGGGAGGGAGACCCAGTACTTC.

The chain is built from TRBV28 and TRBJ1-5; TRBD1 matches 9 bases. Germline CDR1 and CDR2: MDHEN and SYDVKM. Losses at the gene ends were 5 bases for V and 7 bases for J; bases not matched to a gene: 6. This CDR3 comprises 14 residues. The CDR3 region is CASSSGQGSQPQHF. The CDR3 nucleotides read TGTGCCAGCAGTAGTGGACAGGGGAGCCAGCCCCAGCATTTT.

The chain links TRBV28 to TRBJ1-2; D remains ambiguous. The CDR3 length is 11 residues. Trimming took off 6 bases at V and 1 base at J, with 3 bases between the two ends. CDR1 is MDHEN and CDR2 is SYDVKM in the germline V gene. The CDR3 protein is CASRDNYGYTF. The CDR3 DNA sequence: TGTGCCAGCAGGGATAACTATGGCTACACCTTC.

This chain links TRBV19 with TRBJ1-5; maybe TRBD1 (5 bases). V was shortened by 3 bases and J by 0 bases, with 15 bases between the two germline ends. In germline, CDR1 is LNHDA, CDR2 SQIVND (reference sequence). The CDR3 runs 17 residues. CDR3 DNA sequence: TGTGCCAGTAGTATTCCTTCAGGGAGAAGTAGCAATCAGCCCCAGCATTTT. Its translation is CASSIPSGRSSNQPQHF.

The V call is TRBV27, the J call TRBJ2-1; the D gene could be TRBD1 or TRBD2 (5 bases each). The ends were cut back, 7 bases at V and 5 bases at J, with 21 bases in the middle. Per germline, CDR1 MNHEY and CDR2 SMNVEV (reference sequence). CDR3 size: 16 residues. This chain's CDR3 is CASTTPRDRLHNEQFF. CDR3 nucleotides: TGTGCCAGCACCACCCCCCGGGACCGCTTACACAATGAGCAGTTCTTC.

The chain recombines TRBV4-1 with TRBJ1-4, with D unresolved. The V gene's germline CDR1 is MGHRA and CDR2 YSYEKL. Deletions cut 0 bases from V and 10 bases from J, with 3 bases between. This CDR3 region has 11 residues. The DNA for the CDR3 is TGCGCCAGCAGCCAAGAGCGAAAACTGTTTTTT. Protein product: CASSQERKLFF.

The CDR3 sequence: CASSLGGQGRDEQFF. Here the CDR3 DNA reads TGTGCCAGCAGTTTGGGGGGACAGGGGAGAGATGAGCAGTTCTTC. The chain carries TRBV28 and TRBJ2-1; the match to TRBD1 covers 10 bases. CDR3 length equals 15 residues. Germline V gene lookup returns CDR1 MDHEN and CDR2 SYDVKM. J gave up 8 bases and V 3 bases, and 7 bases lay outside the gene matches.

The rearrangement joins TRBV28 to TRBJ2-7; 13 nucleotides align to TRBD2. The CDR3 length is 17 residues. The germline gives CDR1 MDHEN, CDR2 SYDVKM. V lost 4 bases, J lost 5 bases, and 11 bases stayed unmatched. The CDR3 sequence: CASSWTSGSPALHEQYF. The CDR3 nucleotides read TGTGCCAGCAGTTGGACTAGCGGGAGTCCTGCCTTGCACGAGCAGTACTTC.

The chain has TRBV7-2 and TRBJ1-2; 9 bases fit TRBD1. The V and J ends lost 1 base and 5 bases, in that order; junction bases with no gene match: 5. The CDR3 has 15 amino acids. Germline CDR1 reads SGHTA; CDR2 reads FQGNSA. CDR3 loop: CASSLVGTGQYGYTF. In DNA, the CDR3 is TGTGCCAGCAGCTTAGTAGGGACAGGGCAGTATGGCTACACCTTC. Full variable domain (outside the CDR3, taken from reference TRBV7-2 and TRBJ1-2): GAGVSQSPSNKVTEKGKDVELRCDPISGHTALYWYRQSLGQGLEFLIYFQGNSAPDKSGLPSDRFSAERTGGSVSTLTIQRTQQEDSAVYLCASSLVGTGQYGYTFGSGTRLTVV.

The chain joins TRBV28 to TRBJ2-3, with 13 bases matching TRBD2. V trimming: 5 bases; J trimming: 6 bases; junction bases outside the gene matches: 8. This CDR3 comprises 16 residues. In germline, CDR1 is MDHEN, CDR2 SYDVKM. In DNA, the CDR3 is TGTGCCAGCAGTACTAGCGGGAGGGCCTTGGTGGATACGCAGTATTTT. It codes for CASSTSGRALVDTQYF.

The J gene is TRBJ2-3, the V gene TRBV7-8, with TRBD2 as a possible D gene (6 bases). This CDR3 contains 14 residues. The V and J ends lost 2 bases and 6 bases respectively, with 12 bases between them. Germline V gives CDR1 SGHVS, CDR2 FQNEAQ. The CDR3 sequence is CASSLTGSGDTQYF. The CDR3 DNA is TGTGCCAGCAGCTTAACCGGGAGCGGTGATACGCAGTATTTT. Combining the CDR3 with reference TRBV7-8 and TRBJ2-3 gives the whole variable domain GAGVSQSPRYKVAKRGQDVALRCDPISGHVSLFWYQQALGQGPEFLTYFQNEAQLDKSGLPSDRFFAERPEGSVSTLKIQRTQQEDSAVYLCASSLTGSGDTQYFGPGTRLTVL.

This clone was counted a few times. In the same sample, other DNA sequences code for this CDR3. The rearrangement links TRBV6-1 to TRBJ2-7; 8 positions agree with TRBD1. V trimming: 7 bases; J trimming: 0 bases; junction bases outside the gene matches: 5. Germline V gives CDR1 MNHNS, CDR2 SASEGT. This CDR3 is 14 amino acids long. As DNA, the CDR3 is TGTGCCAGCACTCCGGGACAGGCCTCCTACGAGCAGTACTTC. It is translated as CASTPGQASYEQYF.

V and J are TRBV4-1 and TRBJ2-1; no clear D gene. The CDR3 is 14 residues long. V dropped 8 bases and J dropped 7 bases, with 18 bases sitting between them. Germline values: CDR1 MGHRA, CDR2 YSYEKL. CDR3 nucleotide sequence: TGCGCCAGCTCCCCCCGGGCGATCGGGAATGAGCAGTTCTTC. Residues: CASSPRAIGNEQFF.

In the case of this clone: One base away lies a much larger clone, so this may be a sequencing read error. The chain is built from TRBV19 and TRBJ1-5, with D possibly being TRBD1 (6 bases). There are 15 residues in the CDR3. The germline V gene has CDR1 LNHDA and CDR2 SQIVND (reference sequence). The CDR3 DNA follows: TGTGCCAGTAGTATAGAAACAGGGCGCAATCAGTCCCAGCATTTT. This encodes CASSIETGRNQSQHF.

The CDR3 DNA is TGCAGCCTAGGGGTCAGCTCCTACAATGAGCAGTTCTTC. It translates to CSLGVSSYNEQFF. The chain combines TRBV29-1 with TRBJ2-1, with D maybe TRBD1 (5 bases). Germline V CDR1 and CDR2: SQVTM, ANQGSEA. With 8 bases removed from V and 0 bases from J, the gap between germline ends came to 11 bases. The CDR3 is made up of 13 amino acids.

The chain joins TRBV19 to TRBJ2-1, with 10 bases lining up with TRBD2. The V gene's germline CDR1 is LNHDA and CDR2 SQIVND (reference sequence). CDR3 size: 16 residues. J gave up 2 bases and V 2 bases, and 3 bases lay outside the gene matches. The CDR3, as DNA: TGTGCCAGTAGTATAAAGCTAGCGGGAGCCTACAATGAGCAGTTCTTC. Amino acids: CASSIKLAGAYNEQFF.

The rearrangement links TRBV4-2 to TRBJ1-1; a possible D gene is TRBD1 (5 bases). The V gene lost 0 bases and the J gene lost 5 bases, with 10 bases spanning the gap. This CDR3 has 14 residues. Germline assignment: CDR1 LGHNA and CDR2 YNFKEQ. The CDR3: CASSQDGGGTEAFF. For the CDR3, the DNA is TGTGCCAGCAGCCAAGATGGGGGTGGGACTGAAGCTTTCTTT.